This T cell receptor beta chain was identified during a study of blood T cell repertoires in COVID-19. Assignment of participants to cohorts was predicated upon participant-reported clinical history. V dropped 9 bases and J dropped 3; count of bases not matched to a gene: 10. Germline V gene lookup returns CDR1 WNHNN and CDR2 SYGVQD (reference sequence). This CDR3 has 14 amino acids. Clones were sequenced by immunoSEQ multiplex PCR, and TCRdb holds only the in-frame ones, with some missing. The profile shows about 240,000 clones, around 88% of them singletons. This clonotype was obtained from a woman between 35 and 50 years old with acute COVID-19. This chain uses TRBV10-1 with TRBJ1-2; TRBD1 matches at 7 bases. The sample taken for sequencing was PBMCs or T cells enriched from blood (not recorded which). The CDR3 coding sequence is TGCGCCAGGTCGCTCAGGGGGGCCTACTATGGCTACACCTTC. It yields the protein CARSLRGAYYGYTF.